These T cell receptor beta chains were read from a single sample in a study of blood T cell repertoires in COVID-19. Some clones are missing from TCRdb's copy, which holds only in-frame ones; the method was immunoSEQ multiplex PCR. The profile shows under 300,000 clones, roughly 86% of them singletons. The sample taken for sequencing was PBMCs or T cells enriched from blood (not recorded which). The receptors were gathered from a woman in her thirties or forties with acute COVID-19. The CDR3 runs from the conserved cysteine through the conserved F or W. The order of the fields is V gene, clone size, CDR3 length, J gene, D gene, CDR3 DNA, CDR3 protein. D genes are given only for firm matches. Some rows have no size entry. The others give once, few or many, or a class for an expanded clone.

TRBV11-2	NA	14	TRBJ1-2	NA	TGTGCCAGCAGCCCACAACAGGGATTCTATGGCTACACCTTC	CASSPQQGFYGYTF
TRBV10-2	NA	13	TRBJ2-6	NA	TGCGCCAGCCTACGATCTGGGGCCAACGTCCTGACTTTC	CASLRSGANVLTF
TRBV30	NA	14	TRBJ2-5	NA	TGTGCCTGGAGCGGCGGGACAGAAAAAGAGACCCAGTACTTC	CAWSGGTEKETQYF
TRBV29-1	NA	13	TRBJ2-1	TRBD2	TGCAGCGTTGAAGTACTAGCGGGAGGTGAGCAGTTCTTC	CSVEVLAGGEQFF
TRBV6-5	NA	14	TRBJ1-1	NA	TGTGCCAGCAGTTACAGGAGAGTGAACACTGAAGCTTTCTTT	CASSYRRVNTEAFF
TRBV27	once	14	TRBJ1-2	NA	TGTGCCAGCAAAGGTCAGGGGACTAACTATGGCTACACCTTC	CASKGQGTNYGYTF
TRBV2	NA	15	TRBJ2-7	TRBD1	TGTGCCAGCATCTTTCAGGGGGACCCGACCTACGAGCAGTACTTC	CASIFQGDPTYEQYF
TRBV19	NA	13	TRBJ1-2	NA	TGTGCCAGTAGTATCCCCAGGGGAGATGGCTACACCTTC	CASSIPRGDGYTF
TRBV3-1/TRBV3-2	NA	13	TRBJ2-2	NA	TGTGCCAGCAGCCTCAAGAGGGACGGGGAGCTGTTTTTT	CASSLKRDGELFF
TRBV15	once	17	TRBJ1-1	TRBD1	TGTGCCACCAGCGACACCTATAAGGAGCAGGGGGACGGCGAAGCTTTCTTT	CATSDTYKEQGDGEAFF
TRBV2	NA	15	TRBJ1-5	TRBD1	TGTGCCAGCAGTGAGGGACAGGCCGACAATCAGCCCCAGCATTTT	CASSEGQADNQPQHF
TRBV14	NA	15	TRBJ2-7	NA	TGTGCCAGCAGCCAAGTCGTGGGAGCGAGGTACGAGCAGTACTTC	CASSQVVGARYEQYF
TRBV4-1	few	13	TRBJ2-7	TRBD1	TGCGCCAGCAGCCACCAGGGGGCCTACGAGCAGTACTTC	CASSHQGAYEQYF
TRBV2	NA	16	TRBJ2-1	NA	TGTGCCATAACTCACCCGGGGCGCGGGACCCCCACTGAGCAGTTCTTC	CAITHPGRGTPTEQFF
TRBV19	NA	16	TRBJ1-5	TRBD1	TGTGCCAGCGAGGGGTGGGACAGGGGGCGCAGGGAGCCCCAGCATTTT	CASEGWDRGRREPQHF
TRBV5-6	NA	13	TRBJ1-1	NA	TGTGCCAGCAGCTCTACAGTGAACACTGAAGCTTTCTTT	CASSSTVNTEAFF
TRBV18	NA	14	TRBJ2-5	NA	TGTGCCAGCTCACCACTCGGGGAAGGAGAGACCCAGTACTTC	CASSPLGEGETQYF
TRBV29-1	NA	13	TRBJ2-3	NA	TGCAGCGTTGTTAGCACCCCCACAGATACGCAGTATTTT	CSVVSTPTDTQYF
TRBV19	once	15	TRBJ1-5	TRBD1	TGTGCCAGTAGTATCTGGGGACAGCCAAATCAGCCCCAGCATTTT	CASSIWGQPNQPQHF
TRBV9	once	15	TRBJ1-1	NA	TGTGCCAGCAGCATCTTGACAGGCGGGAACACTGAAGCTTTCTTT	CASSILTGGNTEAFF
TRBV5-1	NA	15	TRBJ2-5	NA	TGCGCCAGCAGCCCCGGATTCACTGGCGGGGAGACCCAGTACTTC	CASSPGFTGGETQYF
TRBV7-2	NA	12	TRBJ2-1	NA	TGTGCCAGCAGCTTAGCGATCAGTGAGCAGTTCTTC	CASSLAISEQFF
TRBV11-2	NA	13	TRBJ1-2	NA	TGTGCCAGCAGTCCCGACGGGGACTATGGCTACACCTTC	CASSPDGDYGYTF
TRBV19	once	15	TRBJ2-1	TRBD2	TGTGCCAGTAGGGGGACTAGCGGGACTTACAATGAGCAGTTCTTC	CASRGTSGTYNEQFF
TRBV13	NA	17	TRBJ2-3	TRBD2	TGTGCCAGCAGCTTAGTTCTAGCGGGGTCTAGCACAGATACGCAGTATTTT	CASSLVLAGSSTDTQYF
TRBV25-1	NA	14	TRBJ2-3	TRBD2	TGTGCCAGCACCTCCAGCGGGAGTGAAGATACGCAGTATTTT	CASTSSGSEDTQYF
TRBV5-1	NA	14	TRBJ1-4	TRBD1	TGCGCCAGCAGCCCGACAGGGGGTCATGAAAAACTGTTTTTT	CASSPTGGHEKLFF
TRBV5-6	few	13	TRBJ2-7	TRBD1	TGTGCCAGCAGCATGGACAGGAGCTACGAGCAGTACTTC	CASSMDRSYEQYF
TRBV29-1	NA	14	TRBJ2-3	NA	TGCAGCGTTGTGCCAGGGGGGATTTTAGATACGCAGTATTTT	CSVVPGGILDTQYF
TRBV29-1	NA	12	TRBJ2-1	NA	TGCAGCGTTATCAGCTCCTACAATGAGCAGTTCTTC	CSVISSYNEQFF
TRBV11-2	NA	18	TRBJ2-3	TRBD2	TGTGCCAGCAGCAAGACTAGCGGGAGGGCCGAGGACACAGATACGCAGTATTTT	CASSKTSGRAEDTDTQYF
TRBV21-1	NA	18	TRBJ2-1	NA	TGTGCCAGCAGCAGAATAGGACTAGCGAACGACTCCTACAATGAGCAGTTCTTC	CASSRIGLANDSYNEQFF
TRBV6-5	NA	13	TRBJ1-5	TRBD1	TGTGCCAGCAGAAGGGGGCGGAATCAGCCCCAGCATTTT	CASRRGRNQPQHF